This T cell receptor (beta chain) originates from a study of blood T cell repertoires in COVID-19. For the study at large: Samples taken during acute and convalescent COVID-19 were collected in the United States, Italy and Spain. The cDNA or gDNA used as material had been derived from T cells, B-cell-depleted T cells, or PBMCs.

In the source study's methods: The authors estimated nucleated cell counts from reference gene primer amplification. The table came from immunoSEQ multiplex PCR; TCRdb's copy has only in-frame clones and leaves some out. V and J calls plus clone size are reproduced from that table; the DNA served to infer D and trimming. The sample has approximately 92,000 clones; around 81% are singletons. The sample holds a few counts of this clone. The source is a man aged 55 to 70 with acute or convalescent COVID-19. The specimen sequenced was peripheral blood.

CDR3: CASSRTDDSPLHF. CDR3 DNA sequence: TGTGCCAGCTCACGAACAGATGATTCACCCCTCCACTTT. The chain recombines TRBV18 with TRBJ1-6, with unresolved D. CDR3 length: 13 residues. V lost 4 bases and J 8 bases, leaving 9 bases between the germline ends. Germline values: CDR1 KGHSH, CDR2 LQKENI.